A single sample gave rise to the 23 T cell receptor beta chains below, sequenced in a study of OX40 agonist ivuxolimab in advanced cancers. TCRdb's table, derived via immunoSEQ multiplex PCR, lists solely in-frame clones and lacks some. Of 50,000 to 85,000 clones listed, about nine tenths are singletons. Sequenced here: CD4+ or CD8+ T cells sorted from blood, sampled in a trial of the OX40 agonist ivuxolimab. The receptors come from an adult with an advanced solid tumor such as melanoma, head and neck, liver or kidney cancer.

The rearrangement uses TRBV7-3 and TRBJ2-3; 9 bases are shared with TRBD2. V lost 1 base, J lost 4 bases, and 9 bases stayed unmatched. CDR3 length equals 17 residues. Looked up from germline, CDR1 is SGHTA and CDR2 is FQGTGA. This CDR3 is CASSLNPSGRMSDTQYF. The CDR3 region has the DNA TGTGCCAGCAGCTTAAACCCCAGCGGGAGGATGTCAGATACGCAGTATTTT.

In its sample, this clone was seen once. The chain links TRBV14 to TRBJ2-3; 9 nucleotides agree with TRBD2. Per the germline V gene, CDR1 is SGHDN and CDR2 is FVKESK. V was pared by 4 bases and J by 7 bases, with 15 bases of the junction left unmatched. This CDR3 region has 17 residues. CDR3 in DNA: TGTGCCAGCAGCCCCCCAGGGGTAGCGGGGGTCGCGCATACGCAGTATTTT. This gives the protein CASSPPGVAGVAHTQYF. Full variable domain (missing parts from reference TRBV14 and TRBJ2-3): EAGVTQFPSHSVIEKGQTVTLRCDPISGHDNLYWYRRVMGKEIKFLLHFVKESKQDESGMPNNRFLAERTGGTYSTLKVQPAELEDSGVYFCASSPPGVAGVAHTQYFGPGTRLTVL.

V and J are TRBV5-4 and TRBJ1-2; D gene unclear. CDR1 and CDR2 (germline): SGHNT, YYREEE (reference sequence). Between the trimmed V and J ends, which lost 6 bases and 5 bases, there was a span of 11 bases. The CDR3 consists of 12 residues. This chain's CDR3 is CASNLLGYGYTF. In DNA form, the CDR3 reads TGTGCCAGCAACTTACTCGGGTATGGCTACACCTTC. The whole variable domain, filled in from reference TRBV5-4 and TRBJ1-2, reads ETGVTQSPTHLIKTRGQQVTLRCSSQSGHNTVSWYQQALGQGPQFIFQYYREEENGRGNFPPRFSGLQFPNYSSELNVNALELDDSALYLCASNLLGYGYTFGSGTRLTVV.

Of note for this clone: This sample includes further DNA sequences coding for the same CDR3. The J gene is TRBJ2-7, the V gene TRBV5-1; TRBD2 might be the D (6 bases). Germline V CDR1 and CDR2: SGHRS, YFSETQ. This CDR3 is built from 15 residues. V was shortened by 0 bases and J by 3 bases, with 13 bases between the two germline ends. The CDR3 spells CASSLGGGTFYEQYF. The CDR3 region has the DNA TGCGCCAGCAGCTTGGGTGGGGGGACCTTCTACGAGCAGTACTTC. The complete variable domain, with remaining parts taken from reference TRBV5-1 and TRBJ2-7, reads KAGVTQTPRYLIKTRGQQVTLSCSPISGHRSVSWYQQTPGQGLQFLFEYFSETQRNKGNFPGRFSGRQFSNSRSEMNVSTLELGDSALYLCASSLGGGTFYEQYFGPGTRLTVT.

The chain uses TRBV4-2 and TRBJ2-7; D gene ambiguous. V lost 0 bases and J 3 bases, leaving 18 bases between the germline ends. The CDR3 totals 17 residues. Germline values: CDR1 LGHNA, CDR2 YNFKEQ. CDR3 sequence (DNA): TGTGCCAGCAGCCAAGATATAGTTTCGGCAGGTAGCTACGAGCAGTACTTC. As protein: CASSQDIVSAGSYEQYF.

The chain couples TRBV25-1 to TRBJ1-2; TRBD1 agrees at 7 bases. In germline, CDR1 is MGHDK, CDR2 SYGVNS. CDR3 size: 14 residues. Trimming at V came to 7 bases and at J to 8 bases, leaving 13 bases not matched to a gene. CDR3 nucleotide sequence: TGTGCCAGCACCCCAGGGGGGAGCCCACAGGGCTACACCTTC. Translating gives CASTPGGSPQGYTF.

This sequence joins TRBV19 and TRBJ1-1; D might be TRBD1 (6 bases). V shed 9 bases and J shed 0 bases, with 17 bases lying between them. This CDR3 has 15 residues. Germline-derived CDR1 and CDR2 are LNHDA and SQIVND (reference sequence). CDR3 residues: CASRSGDRLNTEAFF. The DNA of the CDR3 is TGTGCCAGCCGTTCAGGGGACCGGTTGAACACTGAAGCTTTCTTT. Using reference TRBV19 and TRBJ1-1 for the parts outside the CDR3, the full variable domain is DGGITQSPKYLFRKEGQNVTLSCEQNLNHDAMYWYRQDPGQGLRLIYYSQIVNDFQKGDIAEGYSVSREKKESFPLTVTSAQKNPTAFYLCASRSGDRLNTEAFFGQGTRLTVV.

The rearrangement uses TRBV7-3 and TRBJ2-3; 7 bases match TRBD1. This CDR3 region has 16 residues. The germline gives CDR1 SGHTA, CDR2 FQGTGA. V gave up 7 bases and J gave up 0 bases; unmatched junction bases: 10. The CDR3 DNA is TGTGCCAGCACTATGGGACAGCGTGCTAGCACAGATACGCAGTATTTT. Protein sequence: CASTMGQRASTDTQYF.

V is TRBV12-5 and J is TRBJ1-2; 7 bases map to TRBD1. The CDR3 covers 14 residues. The germline V gene encodes CDR1 LGHNT and CDR2 FRNRAP. V dropped 1 base and J dropped 5; count of bases not matched to a gene: 4. CDR3 region: CASGLGTGSYGYTF. CDR3 nucleotides: TGTGCTAGTGGTTTGGGGACAGGATCATATGGCTACACCTTC.

The chain joins TRBV18 to TRBJ2-7; D is perhaps TRBD2 (6 bases). The CDR3 is made up of 19 amino acids. CDR1 is KGHSH, CDR2 LQKENI, per germline. With 2 bases removed from V and 4 bases from J, the gap between germline ends came to 27 bases. The CDR3 protein is CASSPITSRSGDRTYEQYF. Here the CDR3 DNA reads TGTGCCAGCTCACCAATAACTTCAAGGTCGGGGGACCGAACTTACGAGCAGTACTTC. The full variable domain, with the rest looked up from reference TRBV18 and TRBJ2-7, is NAGVMQNPRHLVRRRGQEARLRCSPMKGHSHVYWYRQLPEEGLKFMVYLQKENIIDESGMPKERFSAEFPKEGPSILRIQQVVRGDSAAYFCASSPITSRSGDRTYEQYFGPGTRLTVT.

The chain is built from TRBV10-1 and TRBJ1-6; tentatively, D is TRBD1 (5 bases). CDR1 WNHNN and CDR2 SYGVQD come from the germline V gene (reference sequence). The CDR3 is 14 residues long. V was trimmed by 6 bases and J by 8 bases, leaving 14 bases between them. The CDR3 DNA follows: TGCGCCAGCAGCAGGGACGGCAAGGATTCACCCCTCCACTTT. This encodes CASSRDGKDSPLHF.

The chain combines TRBV4-2 with TRBJ2-5, with D maybe TRBD2 (5 bases). The J call is in doubt because the DNA end fits TRBJ2-7 better. Per germline, CDR1 LGHNA and CDR2 YNFKEQ. This CDR3 contains 17 residues. This CDR3 is CASSQDTSGKLSYEQYF. CDR3 in DNA: TGTGCCAGCAGCCAAGATACATCGGGGAAACTCTCCTACGAGCAGTACTTC.

A note on this clone: The junction shows a germline mismatch at one end, possibly a read error. The V gene is TRBV7-2, the J gene TRBJ2-3; 12 nucleotides align to TRBD2. Germline values: CDR1 SGHTA, CDR2 FQGNSA. The CDR3 is 14 amino acids. CDR3 sequence: CASSRRLAGDAQYF. The DNA for the CDR3 is TGTGCCAGCAGCCGCAGACTAGCGGGAGATGCGCAGTATTTT.

The chain joins TRBV2 to TRBJ2-5, with D perhaps TRBD1 (5 bases). From germline, CDR1 is SNHLY and CDR2 FYNNEI. The CDR3 extends over 16 amino acids. V lost 5 bases, J lost 4 bases, and 20 bases lay in between. This CDR3 reads CASSQQGAPRGETQYF. DNA of the CDR3: TGTGCCAGCAGTCAGCAGGGCGCGCCGAGAGGAGAGACCCAGTACTTC. Supplemented by reference TRBV2 and TRBJ2-5, the full variable domain reads EPEVTQTPSHQVTQMGQEVILRCVPISNHLYFYWYRQILGQKVEFLVSFYNNEISEKSEIFDDQFSVERPDGSNFTLKIRSTKLEDSAMYFCASSQQGAPRGETQYFGPGTRLLVL.

This clone showed up just a few times. The CDR3 bases are TGTGCCAGCAGCGATACTAGCGGGGAAAAATACGAGCAGTACTTC. It translates to CASSDTSGEKYEQYF. The V gene is TRBV7-2, the J gene TRBJ2-7, with 10 bases fitting TRBD2. Looked up from germline, CDR1 is SGHTA and CDR2 is FQGNSA. The V and J ends lost 5 bases and 4 bases, in that order; junction bases with no gene match: 8. CDR3 length: 15 residues.

About this clone: Other DNA sequences within the sample encode an identical CDR3. The J gene is TRBJ2-2, the V gene TRBV7-9; perhaps TRBD1 as D (5 bases). Per the germline V gene, CDR1 is SEHNR and CDR2 is FQNEAQ (reference sequence). This CDR3 contains 14 residues. The germline V and J ends were trimmed by 5 bases and 1 base, with 8 bases remaining between them. CDR3 protein: CASSLGQNTGELFF. As DNA, the CDR3 is TGTGCCAGCAGCCTCGGACAGAACACCGGGGAGCTGTTTTTT.

The chain links TRBV18 to TRBJ1-5; D is unclear. This CDR3 contains 16 residues. Trimming shortened V by 3 bases and J by 6 bases, and 18 bases separated the two germline ends. Germline assignment: CDR1 KGHSH and CDR2 LQKENI. The CDR3 coding sequence is TGTGCCAGCTCACCTGTCGGCGGCTCAGAGGGTCAGCCCCAGCATTTT. It codes for CASSPVGGSEGQPQHF.

This chain connects TRBV19 to TRBJ1-5; D is unclear. CDR1 is LNHDA, CDR2 SQIVND, per germline (reference sequence). Trimming shortened V by 5 bases and J by 7 bases, and 21 bases separated the two germline ends. This CDR3 is built from 16 residues. CDR3 in amino acids: CASSSRDRAARQPQHF. Written as DNA, the CDR3 is TGTGCCAGTAGTTCCAGAGACCGGGCGGCAAGGCAGCCCCAGCATTTT.

The gene calls are TRBV7-6 and TRBJ2-6; 7 bases are a match to TRBD1. There are 17 residues in the CDR3. J gave up 3 bases and V 1 base, and 6 bases lay outside the gene matches. Per the germline V gene, CDR1 is SGHVS and CDR2 is FNYEAQ. CDR3 DNA sequence: TGTGCCAGCAGCTTAGGGACAGGCTCGGGTGGGGCCAACGTCCTGACTTTC. Its protein product is CASSLGTGSGGANVLTF.

The chain recombines TRBV2 with TRBJ1-3; 8 bases are a match to TRBD1. CDR3 length equals 15 residues. V was pared by 2 bases and J by 4 bases, with 4 bases of the junction left unmatched. CDR1 and CDR2 (germline): SNHLY, FYNNEI. CDR3 in amino acids: CASSEQGAAGNTIYF. CDR3 nucleotide sequence: TGTGCCAGCAGTGAACAGGGGGCGGCGGGAAACACCATATATTTT.

The CDR3 coding sequence is TGTGCCAGCTCACCCTCAGGGGATACCGGGGAGCTGTTTTTT. It translates to CASSPSGDTGELFF. The rearrangement uses TRBV18 and TRBJ2-2; D might be TRBD1 (6 bases). V lost 3 bases to trimming and J lost 5 bases, with 10 bases between them. The germline gives CDR1 KGHSH, CDR2 LQKENI. There are 14 residues in the CDR3.

The chain carries TRBV28 and TRBJ1-1; D perhaps matches TRBD1 (5 bases). Trimming stripped 6 bases from V and 7 bases from J, with 9 bases between. The CDR3 sequence is 11 residues long. Germline-derived CDR1 and CDR2 are MDHEN and SYDVKM. CDR3 DNA: TGTGCCAGCAGCCGGGGCTATGAAGCTTTCTTT. Translation gives CASSRGYEAFF.

This rearrangement joins TRBV5-6 to TRBJ1-3, with D perhaps matching TRBD1 (6 bases). V gave up 4 bases and J gave up 3 bases, with 14 bases separating them. The CDR3 has 15 residues. In germline, CDR1 is SGHDT, CDR2 YYEEEE. CDR3 sequence: CASSRRGLDGNTIYF. The CDR3 bases are TGTGCCAGCAGCCGGAGGGGGTTAGATGGAAACACCATATATTTT.